This T cell receptor (beta chain) was observed in a study of T-cell memory formation after mild COVID-19. V dropped 0 bases and J dropped 4 bases, with 12 bases sitting between them. The CDR3 runs to 15 residues. From germline, CDR1 is SEHNR and CDR2 FQNEAQ (reference sequence). The 5'RACE method, run with constant-segment primers, produced TCR alpha and TCR beta cDNA libraries (carrying sample barcodes and UMIs). TCRdb re-derived calls from the 5' RACE reads in MiXCR, one entry per CDR3 protein. The sample lists around 340,000 distinct CDR3 sequences, roughly an eighth seen once, with under 25% in the top ten.

The sequence was collected from a young man who had mild COVID-19 (a few samples of this study predate the infection). Cell type and time point are not known. The chain is built from TRBV7-9 and TRBJ1-1; D perhaps matches TRBD1 (6 bases). Specimen: PBMCs or a T cell subset sorted from them (not recorded which). Written as DNA, the CDR3 is TGTGCCAGCAGCTTAGCGCAGGGGCAGAGCACTGAAGCTTTCTTT. This encodes CASSLAQGQSTEAFF.